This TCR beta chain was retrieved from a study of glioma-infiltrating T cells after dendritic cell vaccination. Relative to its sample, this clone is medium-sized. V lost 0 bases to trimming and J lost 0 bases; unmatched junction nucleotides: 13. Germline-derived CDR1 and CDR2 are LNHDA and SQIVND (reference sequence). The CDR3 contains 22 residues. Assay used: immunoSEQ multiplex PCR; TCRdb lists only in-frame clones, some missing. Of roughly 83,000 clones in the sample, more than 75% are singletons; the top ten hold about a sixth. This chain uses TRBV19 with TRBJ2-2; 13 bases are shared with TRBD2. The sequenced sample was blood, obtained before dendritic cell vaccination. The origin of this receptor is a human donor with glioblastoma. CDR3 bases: TGTGCCAGTAGTATAGAGGGACTAGCGGGACGCGTGGGGGGAACGAACACCGGGGAGCTGTTTTTT. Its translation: CASSIEGLAGRVGGTNTGELFF. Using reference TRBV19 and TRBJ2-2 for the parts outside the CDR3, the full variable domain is DGGITQSPKYLFRKEGQNVTLSCEQNLNHDAMYWYRQDPGQGLRLIYYSQIVNDFQKGDIAEGYSVSREKKESFPLTVTSAQKNPTAFYLCASSIEGLAGRVGGTNTGELFFGEGSRLTVL.